This entry describes one T cell receptor beta chain. TCRdb redid the calling of the RT-PCR reads with MiXCR, one entry per CDR3 protein. The sample carries hundreds of thousands of distinct CDR3 sequences, 13% to 15% recorded once. This clonotype originated in a female donor in good health, serving as a healthy control. Sequences were obtained from memory CD4+ T cells from blood.

Here the CDR3 reads CSATRQGSGHEQYF. The CDR3 DNA reads as TGCAGTGCCACTCGACAGGGCTCGGGCCACGAGCAGTACTTC. The chain links TRBV20-1 to TRBJ2-7; 7 bases fit TRBD1. The CDR3 contains 14 residues. Per the germline V gene, CDR1 is DFQATT and CDR2 is SNEGSKA (reference sequence). V dropped 6 bases and J dropped 5; count of bases not matched to a gene: 13.